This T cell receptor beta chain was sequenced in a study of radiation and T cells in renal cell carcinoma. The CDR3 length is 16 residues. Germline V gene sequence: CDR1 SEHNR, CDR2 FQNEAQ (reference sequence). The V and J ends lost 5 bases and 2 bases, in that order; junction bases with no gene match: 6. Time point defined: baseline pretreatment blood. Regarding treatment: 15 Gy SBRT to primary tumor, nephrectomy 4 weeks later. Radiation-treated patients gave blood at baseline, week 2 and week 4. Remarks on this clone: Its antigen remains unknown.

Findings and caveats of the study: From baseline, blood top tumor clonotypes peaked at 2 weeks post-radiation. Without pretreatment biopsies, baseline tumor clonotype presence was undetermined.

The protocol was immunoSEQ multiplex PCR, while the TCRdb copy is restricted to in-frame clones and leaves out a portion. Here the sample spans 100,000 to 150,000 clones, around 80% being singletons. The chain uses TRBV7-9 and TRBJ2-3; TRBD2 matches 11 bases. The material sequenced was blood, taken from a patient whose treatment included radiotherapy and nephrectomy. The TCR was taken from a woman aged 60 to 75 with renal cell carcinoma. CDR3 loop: CASSQGLADNTDTQYF. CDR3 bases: TGTGCCAGCAGCCAGGGACTAGCGGACAACACAGATACGCAGTATTTT.